Following are 22 T cell receptor beta chains from one sample sequenced in a study of T cell responses to AZD1222 COVID-19 vaccine. TCRdb's table, derived via immunoSEQ multiplex PCR, lists solely in-frame clones and lacks some. The table lists 150,000 or so clones, approximately 93% of them singletons. The specimen comprised peripheral blood, sampled 28 days after the second AZD1222 dose. The receptors come from an adult who received the AZD1222 COVID-19 vaccine.

V gene TRBV18 combines with J gene TRBJ2-7; D is perhaps TRBD1 (5 bases). The V end lost 4 bases, the J end lost 5 bases, and 27 bases lay between the germline ends. This CDR3 comprises 18 residues. In germline, CDR1 is KGHSH, CDR2 LQKENI. This CDR3 is CASSHRPPGHRVRNEQYF. The CDR3 DNA reads as TGTGCCAGCTCACACAGACCCCCCGGACACCGGGTCCGAAACGAGCAGTACTTC.

The rearrangement uses TRBV7-9 and TRBJ2-3; the match to TRBD2 covers 10 bases. The junction had 5 bases not matched to a gene; V was cut back by 2 bases and J by 0 bases. This CDR3 is 17 amino acids long. Germline V gene sequence: CDR1 SEHNR, CDR2 FQNEAQ (reference sequence). CDR3 nucleotides: TGTGCCAGCAGCTTAATCCTAGCGGGAGTGAGCACAGATACGCAGTATTTT. Translation: CASSLILAGVSTDTQYF.

This rearrangement joins TRBV27 to TRBJ1-1; TRBD1 agrees at 9 bases. V shed 6 bases, J shed 2 bases, and the junction held 10 bases outside the gene matches. This CDR3 is built from 16 residues. Germline CDR1 reads MNHEY; CDR2 reads SMNVEV (reference sequence). In DNA form, the CDR3 reads TGTGCCAGCAGCCCGGACAGGGGTAGGGGTAACACTGAAGCTTTCTTT. This encodes CASSPDRGRGNTEAFF.

This chain uses TRBV29-1 with TRBJ2-7; no clear D gene. The germline V gene has CDR1 SQVTM and CDR2 ANQGSEA. V lost 3 bases to trimming and J lost 0 bases, with 3 bases between them. The CDR3 covers 11 residues. DNA of the CDR3: TGCAGCGTTGACAGCTCCTACGAGCAGTACTTC. Residues: CSVDSSYEQYF.

This chain links TRBV9 with TRBJ2-2; D unclear. Germline V lookup: CDR1 SGDLS, CDR2 YYNGEE. Trimming shortened V by 4 bases and J by 6 bases, and 7 bases separated the two germline ends. The CDR3 has 12 amino acids. The CDR3 is CASSPDPGELFF. CDR3 bases: TGTGCCAGCAGCCCAGACCCCGGGGAGCTGTTTTTT.

The CDR3: CASKAPAGYGYTF. Written as DNA, the CDR3 is TGTGCCAGCAAAGCCCCGGCTGGGTATGGCTACACCTTC. This chain uses TRBV6-5 with TRBJ1-2, with D hard to call. In germline, CDR1 is MNHEY, CDR2 SVGAGI. The CDR3 covers 13 residues. V lost 7 bases and J lost 5, with 14 bases in between.

This clone appeared a few times. The chain links TRBV19 to TRBJ1-5, with unresolved D. The germline CDR1 and CDR2 sequences are LNHDA and SQIVND (reference sequence). The CDR3 sequence is 14 residues long. V was cut by 3 bases and J by 0 bases, with 6 bases left in between. CDR3 DNA sequence: TGTGCCAGTAGTATCTCACATAGCAATCAGCCCCAGCATTTT. Translated, it gives CASSISHSNQPQHF. The whole variable domain, filled in from reference TRBV19 and TRBJ1-5, reads DGGITQSPKYLFRKEGQNVTLSCEQNLNHDAMYWYRQDPGQGLRLIYYSQIVNDFQKGDIAEGYSVSREKKESFPLTVTSAQKNPTAFYLCASSISHSNQPQHFGDGTRLSIL.

The chain couples TRBV9 to TRBJ1-1; D uncertain. The germline CDR1 and CDR2 sequences are SGDLS and YYNGEE. V lost 0 bases, J lost 1 base, and 7 bases lay in between. The CDR3 contains 14 residues. CDR3 loop: CASSVDLGNTEAFF. CDR3 in DNA: TGTGCCAGCAGCGTAGATCTTGGGAACACTGAAGCTTTCTTT. The whole variable domain, remainder taken from reference TRBV9 and TRBJ1-1, is DSGVTQTPKHLITATGQRVTLRCSPRSGDLSVYWYQQSLDQGLQFLIQYYNGEERAKGNILERFSAQQFPDLHSELNLSSLELGDSALYFCASSVDLGNTEAFFGQGTRLTVV.

The V gene is TRBV6-5, the J gene TRBJ1-1, with D possibly TRBD1 on 5 matching bases. Germline V gene lookup returns CDR1 MNHEY and CDR2 SVGAGI. Trimming took 0 bases from V and 5 from J, leaving 10 bases between them. The CDR3 consists of 14 residues. CDR3 loop: CASSYSGRGTEAFF. CDR3 nucleotide sequence: TGTGCCAGCAGTTACTCGGGGAGGGGAACTGAAGCTTTCTTT.

In this sample, this clone turned up once. This rearrangement joins TRBV6-1 to TRBJ1-4, with 9 bases fitting TRBD1. The CDR3 has 19 amino acids. Germline-derived CDR1 and CDR2 are MNHNS and SASEGT. The ends lost 4 bases at V and 5 bases at J; junction bases unmatched: 17. The CDR3 DNA is TGTGCCAGCAGTGTGTTAAGGGGGGCAACAGGGGGCACGAATGAAAAACTGTTTTTT. This encodes CASSVLRGATGGTNEKLFF.

The chain couples TRBV6-5 to TRBJ1-2, with TRBD1 matching 8 bases. Looked up from germline, CDR1 is MNHEY and CDR2 is SVGAGI. The CDR3 length is 13 residues. V gave up 10 bases and J gave up 5 bases; unmatched junction bases: 9. For the CDR3, the DNA is TGTGCCATACTCCCCGGGACAGGATATGGCTACACCTTC. Amino acids: CAILPGTGYGYTF.

This clone has just a few counts. As DNA, the CDR3 is TGTGCCAGCTCATCATACGGACAGGGAAATTCACCCCTCCACTTT. Translation: CASSSYGQGNSPLHF. V and J are TRBV18 and TRBJ1-6; 8 bases are a match to TRBD1. V dropped 5 bases and J dropped 7; count of bases not matched to a gene: 7. Per germline, CDR1 KGHSH and CDR2 LQKENI. The CDR3 runs 15 residues.

V gene TRBV7-9 combines with J gene TRBJ2-7, with D unresolved. Trimming shortened V by 8 bases and J by 3 bases, and 17 bases separated the two germline ends. This CDR3 is built from 14 residues. Germline lookup yields CDR1 SEHNR and CDR2 FQNEAQ (reference sequence). CDR3: CASCYPGPYYEQYF. The CDR3 DNA follows: TGTGCCAGCTGCTATCCGGGCCCGTACTACGAGCAGTACTTC.

The genes are TRBV12-3 or TRBV12-4 and TRBJ1-1, with D perhaps TRBD1 (6 bases). With 11 bases removed from V and 2 bases from J, the gap between germline ends came to 9 bases. This CDR3 comprises 11 residues. The CDR3 bases are TGTGCCCGGGGGGCCAACACTGAAGCTTTCTTT. Its protein is CARGANTEAFF.

This chain uses TRBV4-1 with TRBJ2-7, with TRBD1 matching over 7 bases. Germline V lookup: CDR1 MGHRA, CDR2 YSYEKL. The CDR3 totals 15 residues. J gave up 4 bases and V 6 bases, and 12 bases lay outside the gene matches. CDR3 DNA: TGCGCCAGCAGTCAGGGACAGCTTCCCTTATACGAGCAGTACTTC. Translated: CASSQGQLPLYEQYF.

The chain carries TRBV18 and TRBJ1-2; a possible D gene is TRBD1 (5 bases). V was trimmed by 2 bases and J by 3 bases, leaving 10 bases between them. The CDR3 runs to 14 residues. Looked up from germline, CDR1 is KGHSH and CDR2 is LQKENI. CDR3 amino acids: CASSPKGRDYGYTF. DNA of the CDR3: TGTGCCAGCTCACCAAAGGGCAGGGACTATGGCTACACCTTC. Full variable domain (missing parts from reference TRBV18 and TRBJ1-2): NAGVMQNPRHLVRRRGQEARLRCSPMKGHSHVYWYRQLPEEGLKFMVYLQKENIIDESGMPKERFSAEFPKEGPSILRIQQVVRGDSAAYFCASSPKGRDYGYTFGSGTRLTVV.

The V gene is TRBV7-9, the J gene TRBJ2-1, with 8 bases aligning to TRBD2. The CDR3 runs 13 residues. Looked up from germline, CDR1 is SEHNR and CDR2 is FQNEAQ (reference sequence). With 3 bases clipped from V and 8 bases from J, the junction kept 3 bases outside the gene matches. The CDR3, as DNA: TGTGCCAGCAGCTTCGGGGGGGCCCATGAGCAGTTCTTC. This gives the protein CASSFGGAHEQFF.

CDR3 nucleotides: TGTGCCAGCAGCTTTCATGGGGCTCAAACCTACGAGCAGTACTTC. Its protein is CASSFHGAQTYEQYF. The rearrangement uses TRBV7-9 and TRBJ2-7; a possible D gene is TRBD1 (5 bases). V dropped 3 bases and J dropped 2 bases, with 14 bases sitting between them. CDR3 size: 15 residues. The germline gives CDR1 SEHNR, CDR2 FQNEAQ (reference sequence).

The chain joins TRBV28 to TRBJ2-5; weak D call: TRBD1 (6 bases). Trimming removed 2 bases from V and 0 bases from J, with 7 bases in between. Germline CDR1 is MDHEN and CDR2 is SYDVKM. The CDR3 spans 14 residues. DNA of the CDR3: TGTGCCAGCAGTTTAGGGACATACCAAGAGACCCAGTACTTC. It yields the protein CASSLGTYQETQYF.

V and J are TRBV5-1 and TRBJ1-1, with D unclear. The CDR3 sequence is 16 residues long. Trimming removed 0 bases at V and 0 bases at J, with 12 bases between. The V gene's germline CDR1 is SGHRS and CDR2 YFSETQ. CDR3 DNA sequence: TGCGCCAGCAGCTTGGGGGCAGACCCCATGAACACTGAAGCTTTCTTT. Amino acids: CASSLGADPMNTEAFF.

In this sample, this clone turned up a few times. This chain links TRBV5-1 with TRBJ2-1, with TRBD2 matching over 8 bases. J lost 4 bases, V lost 4 bases, and 7 bases had no gene match. The CDR3 loop spans 15 amino acids. Germline V gene lookup returns CDR1 SGHRS and CDR2 YFSETQ. The chain's CDR3 is CASSPGTRFYNEQFF. Here the CDR3 DNA reads TGCGCCAGCAGCCCTGGGACTAGATTTTACAATGAGCAGTTCTTC.

This chain joins TRBV11-2 and TRBJ1-6; D possibly corresponds to TRBD1 (5 bases). V was shortened by 5 bases and J by 13 bases, with 30 bases between the two germline ends. CDR3 length: 18 amino acids. The germline CDR1 and CDR2 sequences are SGHAT and FQNNGV. As DNA, the CDR3 is TGTGCCAGCAGCACCCGGGACGGTCAGTCGGAGTTTACGCTGCCCCTCCACTTT. It specifies CASSTRDGQSEFTLPLHF.